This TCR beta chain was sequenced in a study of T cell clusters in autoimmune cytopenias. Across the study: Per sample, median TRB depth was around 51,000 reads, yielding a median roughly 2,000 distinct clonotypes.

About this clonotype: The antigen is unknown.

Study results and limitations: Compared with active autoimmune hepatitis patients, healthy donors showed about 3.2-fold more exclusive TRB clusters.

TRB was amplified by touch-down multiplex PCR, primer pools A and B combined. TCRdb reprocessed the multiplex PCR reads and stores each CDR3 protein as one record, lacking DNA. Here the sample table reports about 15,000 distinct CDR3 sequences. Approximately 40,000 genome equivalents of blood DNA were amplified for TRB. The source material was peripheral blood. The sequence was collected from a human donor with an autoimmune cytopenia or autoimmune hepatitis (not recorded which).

The CDR3 loop reads CASDPGRAGANVLTF. J is TRBJ2-6 and V is TRBV27; TCRdb designates TRBD2, a call that cannot be tested without DNA. This CDR3 region has 15 residues. Germline CDR1 is MNHEY and CDR2 is SMNVEV (reference sequence).